This TCR beta chain was observed in a study of identical twins. TCRdb ran MiXCR on the 5' RACE reads and lists one entry per CDR3 protein. The sample gives 400,000 to 550,000 distinct CDR3 sequences, more than 13% of which show up once; approximately 1% is in the top ten. Regarding the study as a whole: Sequences that were out-of-frame, alpha and twin-shared displayed an excess of low generation probability. Invariant MAIT and iNKT cells may have partly biased zero-insertion analyses. A lower insertion count was a feature of abundant cord blood beta clonotypes, with no such feature in memory repertoires.

Germline V gene data show CDR1 as SGHRS and CDR2 as YFSETQ. The CDR3 sequence is 16 residues long. The ends lost 4 bases at V and 2 bases at J; junction bases unmatched: 4. In this sample, this clonotype turned up a few times. Its antigen remains unidentified. The same sample was also studied in work on yellow fever vaccine responses in identical twins.

The sequence derives from a woman aged 18 to 35 in good health. Sequenced material: CD4+ T cells sorted from blood. The chain has TRBV5-1 and TRBJ2-5; 14 nucleotides agree with TRBD2. The CDR3 here is CASSLRTSGGQETQYF. As DNA, the CDR3 is TGCGCCAGCAGCCTACGGACTAGCGGGGGGCAAGAGACCCAGTACTTC.